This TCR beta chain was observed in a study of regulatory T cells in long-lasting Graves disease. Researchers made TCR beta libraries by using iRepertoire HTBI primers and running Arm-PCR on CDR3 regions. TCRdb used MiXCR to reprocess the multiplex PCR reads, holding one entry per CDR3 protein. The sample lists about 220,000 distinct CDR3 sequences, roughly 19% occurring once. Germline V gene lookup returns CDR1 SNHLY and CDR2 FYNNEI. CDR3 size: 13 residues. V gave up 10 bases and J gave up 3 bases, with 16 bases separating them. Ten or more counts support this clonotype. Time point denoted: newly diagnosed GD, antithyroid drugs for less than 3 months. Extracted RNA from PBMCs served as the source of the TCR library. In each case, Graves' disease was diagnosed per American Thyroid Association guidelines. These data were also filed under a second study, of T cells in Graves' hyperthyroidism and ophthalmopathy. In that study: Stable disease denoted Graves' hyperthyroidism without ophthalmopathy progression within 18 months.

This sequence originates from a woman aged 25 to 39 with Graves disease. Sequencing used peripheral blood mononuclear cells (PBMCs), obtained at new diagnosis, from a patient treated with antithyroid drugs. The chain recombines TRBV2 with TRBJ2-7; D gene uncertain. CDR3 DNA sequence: TGTGCCATCCGGGCCCATCAGAGCTACGAGCAGTACTTC. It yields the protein CAIRAHQSYEQYF.